What follows is one T cell receptor beta chain and its context. Antigen: not known. This CDR3 has 16 amino acids. The V gene lost 2 bases and the J gene lost 7 bases, with 17 bases spanning the gap. CDR1 LGHDT and CDR2 YNNKEL come from the germline V gene (reference sequence). This entry comes from a study of Ad26.COV2.S vaccination and SARS-CoV-2 variants. This table comes from immunoSEQ multiplex PCR, and its TCRdb copy is limited to in-frame clones, with some not included. The top ten clones hold roughly 3.9% of a sample with hundreds of thousands of clones, 90% to 95% of them seen once. Study results and limitations: Whether participants received vaccine or placebo, their non-spike TCR breadth was similar. It was vaccine recipients, not placebo recipients, who had the higher spike-specific TCR breadth. The TCR-based breadth and depth measures might underestimate overall T cell responses. Marked by substantial breadth, spike-specific CD8+ and CD4+ T cell responses were reportedly seen after vaccination.

Here the sequenced sample was peripheral blood, taken after recovery from COVID-19. The sequence was collected from a human donor who had recovered from COVID-19. The chain recombines TRBV3-1 (or the pseudogene TRBV3-2) with TRBJ2-2; TRBD1 is a possible D gene (6 bases). Written as DNA, the CDR3 is TGTGCCAGCAGCCAATCCCCTTCCAGGGGTAGCGGGGAGCTGTTTTTT. The encoded protein is CASSQSPSRGSGELFF.